The 2 T cell receptor beta chains presented below share a single source sample, sequenced in a study of control samples from healthy donors and cancer patients (dated by TCRdb to about 2020). Libraries were made using the immunoSEQ multiplex PCR assay. Here the immuneACCESS table is served through TCRdb, limited to in-frame sequences with V and J called. Missing clones are a known gap in these copies; in checked studies unresolved V genes cover under half, and the rest lacks a known reason. The sample includes about 150,000 clones, with approximately 94% observed a single time. The ten largest clones capture about 5.6% of the sample. The sequenced sample consisted of blood. The receptors come from a man aged 40-49 years in good health.

The genes are TRBV28 and TRBJ2-2; 7 bases map to TRBD1. The V gene end was trimmed by 8 bases and the J gene end by 2 bases; junction bases not matched to a gene: 8. Germline V CDR1 and CDR2: MDHEN, SYDVKM. This CDR3 comprises 15 residues. CDR3 coding DNA: TGTGCCAGCGAGACCGGGACAGTTAACACCGGGGAGCTGTTTTTT. Translation gives CASETGTVNTGELFF.

The J gene is TRBJ1-2, the V gene TRBV19; D not certain. The V end was cut by 5 bases, the J end by 5 bases, with 9 bases between. The CDR3 is 12 amino acids. Germline V gene data show CDR1 as LNHDA and CDR2 as SQIVND (reference sequence). This chain's CDR3 is CASSPDGYGYTF. The CDR3 bases are TGTGCCAGTAGTCCCGATGGATATGGCTACACCTTC.